One and the same sample provided the 28 T cell receptor beta chains below, sequenced in a study of OX40 agonist ivuxolimab in advanced cancers. The table came from immunoSEQ multiplex PCR; TCRdb's copy has only in-frame clones and leaves some out. Among about 67,000 clones listed, 90% to 95% were seen once. The input for sequencing was CD4+ or CD8+ T cells sorted from blood, taken in a trial of the OX40 agonist ivuxolimab. All receptors come from an adult with an advanced solid tumor such as melanoma, head and neck, liver or kidney cancer.

The J gene is TRBJ2-7, the V gene TRBV27, with D possibly TRBD2 on 6 matching bases. The V gene lost 5 bases and the J gene lost 6 bases, with 11 bases spanning the gap. This CDR3 is 12 amino acids long. Germline CDR1 MNHEY, CDR2 SMNVEV (reference sequence). CDR3 DNA: TGTGCCAGCAGTGTCATGGGGGGCGAGCAGTACTTC. Its translation is CASSVMGGEQYF.

The genes are TRBV27 and TRBJ1-4; D is perhaps TRBD1 (5 bases). Trimming pared 3 bases from V and 3 bases from J, leaving 14 bases between. Germline V gene lookup returns CDR1 MNHEY and CDR2 SMNVEV (reference sequence). The CDR3 runs to 16 residues. CDR3 DNA: TGTGCCAGCAGTTTCCTAATTGGGGCGCCTAATGAAAAACTGTTTTTT. It translates to CASSFLIGAPNEKLFF.

V is TRBV28 and J is TRBJ2-3; no clear D gene. The CDR3 loop spans 15 amino acids. Trimming removed 5 bases at V and 2 bases at J, with 14 bases between. The germline CDR1 and CDR2 sequences are MDHEN and SYDVKM. The CDR3 region is CASSPFNGLTDTQYF. DNA for the CDR3: TGTGCCAGCAGTCCATTTAACGGCCTCACAGATACGCAGTATTTT.

The chain couples TRBV6-5 to TRBJ2-7; possibly TRBD2 for D (5 bases). The V end was cut by 7 bases, the J end by 0 bases, with 13 bases between. The germline gives CDR1 MNHEY, CDR2 SVGAGI. The CDR3 extends over 14 amino acids. This CDR3 reads CASKGTGSSYEQYF. The CDR3 DNA reads as TGTGCCAGCAAGGGAACGGGGAGCTCCTACGAGCAGTACTTC.

The CDR3 protein is CASSPVAGGLGSYNEQFF. The CDR3 bases are TGTGCCAGCAGCCCTGTAGCGGGAGGGCTCGGCTCCTACAATGAGCAGTTCTTC. This chain uses TRBV9 with TRBJ2-1, with TRBD2 matching over 11 bases. The trim removed 4 bases at V and 0 bases at J, leaving 9 bases unmatched. Per germline, CDR1 SGDLS and CDR2 YYNGEE. The CDR3 loop spans 18 amino acids.

The rearrangement links TRBV19 to TRBJ2-3; 10 bases agree with TRBD2. CDR1 is LNHDA and CDR2 is SQIVND in the germline V gene (reference sequence). The CDR3 has 14 residues. The CDR3 DNA reads as TGTGCAACCCAAGGAGCGGGAGGGGCGGATACGCAGTATTTT. This gives the protein CATQGAGGADTQYF.

This chain joins TRBV14 and TRBJ2-5; possible D gene TRBD2, 7 bases. Trimming took off 4 bases at V and 5 bases at J, with 17 bases between the two ends. Germline CDR1 reads SGHDN; CDR2 reads FVKESK. The length of the CDR3 is 15 residues. The CDR3 region has the DNA TGTGCCAGCAGCCTCTTGGGGGGGGCGCTTGAGACCCAGTACTTC. Translated, it gives CASSLLGGALETQYF.

The J gene is TRBJ1-5, the V gene TRBV10-3; D call uncertain. CDR3 length: 13 amino acids. Germline values: CDR1 ENHRY, CDR2 SYGVKD. V lost 10 bases and J 7 bases, leaving 17 bases between the germline ends. The CDR3 nucleotides are TGTGCCAGCAACCTGGATGGGAGGCAGCCCCAGCATTTT. Encoded protein: CASNLDGRQPQHF.

The V and J genes are TRBV11-2 and TRBJ2-1; TRBD1 matches 7 bases. Germline V gene sequence: CDR1 SGHAT, CDR2 FQNNGV. The CDR3 totals 16 residues. After removal of 5 bases from V and 4 bases from J, the junction contained 11 bases not matched to a gene. The CDR3 region is CASSRITGVGYNEQFF. DNA of the CDR3: TGTGCCAGCAGCCGAATTACAGGGGTAGGGTACAATGAGCAGTTCTTC.

The gene calls are TRBV10-3 and TRBJ1-2, with D possibly being TRBD1 (5 bases). V was clipped by 2 bases and J by 5 bases, with 15 bases between them. The V gene's germline CDR1 is ENHRY and CDR2 SYGVKD. The CDR3 spans 15 residues. The CDR3, as DNA: TGTGCCATCAGTGAGGGGACGGTTGGTTGGTATGGCTACACCTTC. Amino acid sequence: CAISEGTVGWYGYTF.

The genes are TRBV28 and TRBJ2-4, with 10 nucleotides matching TRBD2. Germline assignment: CDR1 MDHEN and CDR2 SYDVKM. V dropped 2 bases and J dropped 0; count of bases not matched to a gene: 10. The CDR3 runs 19 residues. CDR3 amino acids: CASSLGPGLAPIAKNIQYF. CDR3 nucleotides: TGTGCCAGCAGTTTAGGTCCGGGACTAGCGCCCATAGCCAAAAACATTCAGTACTTC. The whole variable domain, remainder taken from reference TRBV28 and TRBJ2-4, is DVKVTQSSRYLVKRTGEKVFLECVQDMDHENMFWYRQDPGLGLRLIYFSYDVKMKEKGDIPEGYSVSREKKERFSLILESASTNQTSMYLCASSLGPGLAPIAKNIQYFGAGTRLSVL.

This chain connects TRBV6-5 to TRBJ2-7; 8 positions agree with TRBD1. With V trimmed by 2 bases and J by 0 bases, 3 bases remained unmatched. The germline gives CDR1 MNHEY, CDR2 SVGAGI. This CDR3 is 15 amino acids long. The CDR3 coding sequence is TGTGCCAGCAGTTACAACAGGGGGAGCTCCTACGAGCAGTACTTC. Amino acid sequence: CASSYNRGSSYEQYF.

The gene calls are TRBV2 and TRBJ2-1; the match to TRBD2 covers 10 bases. J gave up 0 bases and V 4 bases, and 6 bases lay outside the gene matches. Looked up from germline, CDR1 is SNHLY and CDR2 is FYNNEI. The CDR3 is made up of 17 amino acids. CDR3 residues: CASSVFPSGSSYNEQFF. CDR3 bases: TGTGCCAGCAGTGTCTTCCCTAGCGGGAGCTCCTACAATGAGCAGTTCTTC.

A note on this clone: Different DNA sequences within this sample yield the same CDR3. The gene calls are TRBV7-8 and TRBJ2-7; no clear D gene. The CDR3 has 14 residues. Germline assignment: CDR1 SGHVS and CDR2 FQNEAQ. The V end was cut by 1 base, the J end by 4 bases, with 11 bases between. CDR3 DNA sequence: TGTGCCAGCAGCTTAGTTGCGTTAGGGTACGAGCAGTACTTC. This codes for CASSLVALGYEQYF.

The chain links TRBV19 to TRBJ2-2, with D hard to call. Trimming stripped 8 bases from V and 2 bases from J, with 15 bases between. Germline V CDR1 and CDR2: LNHDA, SQIVND (reference sequence). The CDR3 runs 15 residues. CDR3 nucleotides: TGTGCCAGTTCCACCCAGCGCCTCAACACCGGGGAGCTGTTTTTT. This translates into CASSTQRLNTGELFF.

Only one count was recorded for this clone. V and J are TRBV29-1 and TRBJ2-1; D call uncertain. The germline V and J ends were trimmed by 7 bases and 0 bases, with 10 bases remaining between them. The germline V gene encodes CDR1 SQVTM and CDR2 ANQGSEA. The CDR3 runs to 13 residues. The CDR3 DNA follows: TGCAGCGCCCGGCAAAGCTCCTACAATGAGCAGTTCTTC. It translates to CSARQSSYNEQFF.

CDR3 sequence reads: CASSQAGGDNQPQHF. In nucleotides, the CDR3 is TGTGCCAGCAGCCAGGCTGGCGGAGACAATCAGCCCCAGCATTTT. The chain uses TRBV5-4 and TRBJ1-5, with D unclear. Germline lookup yields CDR1 SGHNT and CDR2 YYREEE (reference sequence). The CDR3 is made up of 15 amino acids. Trimming removed 4 bases from V and 3 bases from J, with 14 bases in between.

The chain employs TRBV29-1 and TRBJ1-4; D perhaps matches TRBD1 (5 bases). Germline assignment: CDR1 SQVTM and CDR2 ANQGSEA. V was trimmed by 5 bases and J by 3 bases, leaving 10 bases between them. This CDR3 comprises 13 residues. The CDR3 spells CSVLGGANEKLFF. The CDR3 DNA reads TGCAGCGTTCTTGGGGGGGCTAATGAAAAACTGTTTTTT.

V and J are TRBV18 and TRBJ2-5; D unclear. Trimming stripped 6 bases from V and 2 bases from J, with 13 bases between. The CDR3 extends over 14 amino acids. Per germline, CDR1 KGHSH and CDR2 LQKENI. CDR3 bases: TGTGCCAGCTCCTCTACTGCATATCAAGAGACCCAGTACTTC. It translates to CASSSTAYQETQYF.

This rearrangement joins TRBV28 to TRBJ2-3, with D hard to call. CDR1 is MDHEN, CDR2 SYDVKM, per germline. V lost 5 bases, J lost 1 base, and 10 bases lay in between. The CDR3 totals 14 residues. CDR3 DNA: TGTGCCAGCAGTCCCTCGACTGGCACAGATACGCAGTATTTT. This translates into CASSPSTGTDTQYF.

V and J are TRBV19 and TRBJ2-1; TRBD2 matches at 15 bases. V gave up 6 bases and J gave up 5 bases; unmatched junction bases: 8. The CDR3 sequence is 17 residues long. CDR1 and CDR2 from the germline V gene are LNHDA and SQIVND (reference sequence). CDR3 residues: CASSRTSGRALHNEQFF. As DNA, the CDR3 is TGTGCCAGTAGCAGGACTAGCGGGAGGGCCCTCCACAATGAGCAGTTCTTC.

V and J are TRBV6-1 and TRBJ1-4; a weak D match, TRBD1 (6 bases). This CDR3 is 13 amino acids long. V was clipped by 9 bases and J by 7 bases, with 15 bases between them. CDR1 MNHNS and CDR2 SASEGT come from the germline V gene. The CDR3 DNA sequence: TGTGCCAGTGAGGGGGGGAAGGGTGAAAAACTGTTTTTT. It is translated as CASEGGKGEKLFF.

The rearrangement uses TRBV19 and TRBJ2-5; maybe TRBD2 (6 bases). With 1 base removed from V and 2 bases from J, the gap between germline ends came to 14 bases. The germline gives CDR1 LNHDA, CDR2 SQIVND (reference sequence). This CDR3 comprises 16 residues. This chain's CDR3 is CASSIGATRGQETQYF. CDR3 nucleotides: TGTGCCAGTAGTATAGGGGCGACTAGAGGACAAGAGACCCAGTACTTC.

The chain recombines TRBV11-2 with TRBJ1-3; TRBD1 might be the D (5 bases). CDR3 length: 15 residues. The germline gives CDR1 SGHAT, CDR2 FQNNGV. V was cut by 5 bases and J by 0 bases, with 11 bases left in between. The CDR3 DNA follows: TGTGCCAGCAGCGAGGGACCGCGCTCTGGAAACACCATATATTTT. Its translation is CASSEGPRSGNTIYF.

V usage is TRBV11-2 and J usage is TRBJ2-4, with 9 bases identical to TRBD1. V trimming: 5 bases; J trimming: 1 base; junction bases outside the gene matches: 12. Germline V CDR1 and CDR2: SGHAT, FQNNGV. The CDR3 is 18 amino acids. The CDR3 loop reads CASSLLTGGKAAKNIQYF. CDR3 sequence (DNA): TGTGCCAGCAGCCTACTGACAGGGGGGAAGGCGGCCAAAAACATTCAGTACTTC.

The chain links TRBV6-5 to TRBJ1-2, with D possibly being TRBD1 (5 bases). V lost 6 bases, J lost 7 bases, and 15 bases lay in between. Germline CDR1 reads MNHEY; CDR2 reads SVGAGI. The CDR3 has 13 amino acids. CDR3 sequence reads: CASSPSGRSGYTF. Written as DNA, the CDR3 is TGTGCCAGCAGCCCCTCAGGGAGGAGTGGCTACACCTTC.

V and J are TRBV6-1 and TRBJ1-1; maybe TRBD1 (5 bases). CDR1 is MNHNS, CDR2 SASEGT, per germline. V was clipped by 3 bases and J by 5 bases, with 13 bases between them. This CDR3 has 14 residues. CDR3 amino acids: CASSDSGVSTEAFF. The CDR3 coding sequence is TGTGCCAGCAGTGATTCGGGGGTGTCTACTGAAGCTTTCTTT.

The chain couples TRBV18 to TRBJ1-1; the match to TRBD1 covers 7 bases. Germline CDR1 is KGHSH and CDR2 is LQKENI. This CDR3 is built from 14 residues. The ends lost 3 bases at V and 7 bases at J; junction bases unmatched: 8. CDR3 sequence: CASSPGGRGSEAFF. The CDR3 DNA follows: TGTGCCAGCTCACCCGGTGGCAGGGGGAGTGAAGCTTTCTTT. The whole variable domain, remainder taken from reference TRBV18 and TRBJ1-1, is NAGVMQNPRHLVRRRGQEARLRCSPMKGHSHVYWYRQLPEEGLKFMVYLQKENIIDESGMPKERFSAEFPKEGPSILRIQQVVRGDSAAYFCASSPGGRGSEAFFGQGTRLTVV.